This T cell receptor beta chain was obtained from a study of cytomegalovirus exposure and HLA in healthy donors. The wider study: A data release that came early held 80 million or so unique TCRs from HLA-typed donors. Overall study results and limits: Earlier analysis yielded a pattern in which most TCR beta V segments were productive about 90% or about 30% of the time. TCR beta sequences reportedly predicted most subjects' HLA-A and HLA-B alleles accurately. Presence/absence analyses took donor sequencing depth as roughly uniform.

Amplification used 60 Vbeta primers and 13 Jbeta primers. TCRdb keeps only in-frame clones here, not all; method: immunoSEQ multiplex PCR. Found here are around 160,000 clones, 75% to 90% of them singletons; the top ten hold more than 1.5%. Note on this clone: No antigen is known for it.

The germline V gene encodes CDR1 MNHEY and CDR2 SVGAGI. This CDR3 comprises 13 residues. Trimming removed 6 bases from V and 3 bases from J, with 11 bases in between. Sequenced sample: PBMCs. The source is a woman younger than 35 in good health and CMV-seronegative. The gene calls are TRBV6-5 and TRBJ1-2, with D unclear. The CDR3 DNA follows: TGTGCCAGCAGGGAAGAGGGCTACTATGGCTACACCTTC. It translates to CASREEGYYGYTF.